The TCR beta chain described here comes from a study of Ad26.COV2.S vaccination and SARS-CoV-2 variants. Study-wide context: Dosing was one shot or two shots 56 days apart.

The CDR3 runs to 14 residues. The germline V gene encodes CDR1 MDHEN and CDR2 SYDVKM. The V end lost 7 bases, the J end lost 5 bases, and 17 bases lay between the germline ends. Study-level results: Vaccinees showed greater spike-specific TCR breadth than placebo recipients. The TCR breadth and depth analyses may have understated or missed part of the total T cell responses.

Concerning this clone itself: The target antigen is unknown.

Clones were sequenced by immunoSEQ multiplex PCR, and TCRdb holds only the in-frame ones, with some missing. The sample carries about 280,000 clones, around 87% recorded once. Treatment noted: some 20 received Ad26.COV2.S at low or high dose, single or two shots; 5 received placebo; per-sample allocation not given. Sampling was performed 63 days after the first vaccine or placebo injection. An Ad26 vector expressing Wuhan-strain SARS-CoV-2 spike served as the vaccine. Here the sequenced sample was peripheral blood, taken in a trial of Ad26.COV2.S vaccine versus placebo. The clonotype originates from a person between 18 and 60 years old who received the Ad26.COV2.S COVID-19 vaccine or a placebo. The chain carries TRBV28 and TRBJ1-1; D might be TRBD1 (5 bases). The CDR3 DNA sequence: TGTGCCAGCATCCTTGGGGGGGGGAGGACTGAAGCTTTCTTT. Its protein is CASILGGGRTEAFF.